Below are 27 T cell receptor beta chains sequenced from a single sample in a study of cytotoxic CD8 clonotypes in ibrutinib-treated CLL. Sequenced by immunoSEQ multiplex PCR; TCRdb stores in-frame clones only, minus some. The repertoire includes roughly 160,000 clones, approximately 80% of them detected once, and under 5.5% sits in the top ten. This specimen was PBMCs, taken after 24 months of ibrutinib treatment. All receptors come from a human donor with chronic lymphocytic leukemia.

V is TRBV6-1 and J is TRBJ1-2; a possible D gene is TRBD1 (5 bases). The CDR3 covers 13 residues. Trimming shortened V by 7 bases and J by 5 bases, and 14 bases separated the two germline ends. The germline V gene encodes CDR1 MNHNS and CDR2 SASEGT. The CDR3 coding sequence is TGTGCCAGCATAAAGGATTGGGGGTATGGCTACACCTTC. Translating gives CASIKDWGYGYTF.

The V and J genes are TRBV4-3 and TRBJ2-4; 12 nucleotides match TRBD1. The CDR3 loop spans 16 amino acids. V lost 4 bases, J lost 2 bases, and 3 bases stayed unmatched. The V gene's germline CDR1 is LGHNA and CDR2 YSLEER. For the CDR3, the DNA is TGCGCCAGCAGCCTGGGACAGGGGGCAACCAAAAACATTCAGTACTTC. This codes for CASSLGQGATKNIQYF.

The chain is built from TRBV5-1 and TRBJ1-2; 7 bases align to TRBD1. The CDR3 runs 14 residues. CDR1 and CDR2 from the germline V gene are SGHRS and YFSETQ. The junction had 2 bases not matched to a gene; V was cut back by 2 bases and J by 1 base. CDR3 nucleotides: TGCGCCAGCAGCTTTAACAGGGGTAACTATGGCTACACCTTC. Translation gives CASSFNRGNYGYTF.

The V and J genes are TRBV2 and TRBJ1-5; D not certain. The CDR3 is 15 residues long. V lost 6 bases to trimming and J lost 4 bases, with 16 bases between them. Germline V gene sequence: CDR1 SNHLY, CDR2 FYNNEI. The DNA of the CDR3 is TGTGCCAGCAGCTTAACTACTTGGGGAAATCAGCCCCAGCATTTT. This sequence encodes CASSLTTWGNQPQHF.

The chain joins TRBV6-5 to TRBJ2-3; perhaps TRBD1 as D (5 bases). Germline CDR1 reads MNHEY; CDR2 reads SVGAGI. There are 15 residues in the CDR3. V shed 0 bases and J shed 2 bases, with 9 bases lying between them. The DNA for the CDR3 is TGTGCCAGCAGTTACTCGGGGCAGGTCACAGATACGCAGTATTTT. Its translation is CASSYSGQVTDTQYF.

J is TRBJ2-7 and V is TRBV7-2, with D unresolved. V lost 5 bases to trimming and J lost 4 bases, with 9 bases between them. Germline values: CDR1 SGHTA, CDR2 FQGNSA. The CDR3 consists of 12 residues. CDR3 loop: CASSATEYEQYF. The CDR3 DNA reads TGTGCCAGCAGCGCCACCGAGTACGAGCAGTACTTC.

The V and J genes are TRBV30 and TRBJ2-2; D remains unclear. The CDR3 length is 14 residues. The V and J ends lost 3 bases and 2 bases respectively, with 10 bases between them. The germline CDR1 and CDR2 sequences are GTSNPN and SVGIG (reference sequence). CDR3 protein: CAWRGSLNTGELFF. DNA for the CDR3: TGTGCCTGGAGGGGTAGCTTAAACACCGGGGAGCTGTTTTTT.

The chain recombines TRBV9 with TRBJ1-1; 9 nucleotides align to TRBD1. Germline V gives CDR1 SGDLS, CDR2 YYNGEE. CDR3 length equals 16 residues. With V trimmed by 1 base and J by 5 bases, 9 bases remained unmatched. CDR3 residues: CASSVTGGAASTEAFF. The CDR3 nucleotides are TGTGCCAGCAGCGTAACAGGGGGCGCCGCATCAACTGAAGCTTTCTTT.

The chain combines TRBV13 with TRBJ1-4; D not resolved. V was shortened by 5 bases and J by 1 base, with 5 bases between the two germline ends. The germline V gene has CDR1 PRHDT and CDR2 FYEKMQ (reference sequence). The CDR3 consists of 13 residues. The CDR3 nucleotides are TGTGCCAGCAGCCCGGGAACTAATGAAAAACTGTTTTTT. It specifies CASSPGTNEKLFF. Supplemented by reference TRBV13 and TRBJ1-4, the full variable domain reads AAGVIQSPRHLIKEKRETATLKCYPIPRHDTVYWYQQGPGQDPQFLISFYEKMQSDKGSIPDRFSAQQFSDYHSELNMSSLELGDSALYFCASSPGTNEKLFFGSGTQLSVL.

This clone was seen a single time. This chain links TRBV7-6 with TRBJ2-1; TRBD2 matches 13 bases. This CDR3 spans 16 amino acids. Germline CDR1 is SGHVS and CDR2 is FNYEAQ. V was clipped by 5 bases and J by 8 bases; unmatched bases: 9. The DNA of the CDR3 is TGTGCCAGCAGCGAAGGACTAGCGGGAGATATAGATGAGCAGTTCTTC. This gives the protein CASSEGLAGDIDEQFF.

The chain carries TRBV28 and TRBJ2-2, with no clear D. V was cut by 6 bases and J by 5 bases, with 13 bases left in between. The CDR3 extends over 14 amino acids. Germline V CDR1 and CDR2: MDHEN, SYDVKM. The CDR3 is CASSPGLQTGELFF. The CDR3 DNA follows: TGTGCCAGCAGCCCTGGGCTGCAGACCGGGGAGCTGTTTTTT.

The chain couples TRBV5-1 to TRBJ2-5, with D perhaps given as TRBD1 or TRBD2 (6 bases each). Germline V gene sequence: CDR1 SGHRS, CDR2 YFSETQ. The CDR3 length is 13 residues. V was pared by 7 bases and J by 4 bases, with 14 bases between. DNA of the CDR3: TGCGCCAGCGGAACAGGGACTGTAGAGACCCAGTACTTC. Translating it yields CASGTGTVETQYF.

In its sample, this clone was seen a few times. V gene TRBV19 combines with J gene TRBJ1-3; D is possibly TRBD1 (5 bases). The germline gives CDR1 LNHDA, CDR2 SQIVND (reference sequence). Trimming left V 3 bases short and J 2 bases short, with 20 bases between. The CDR3 length is 18 residues. CDR3 sequence reads: CASSMFPRGGRTGNTIYF. CDR3 DNA: TGTGCCAGTAGTATGTTCCCCCGGGGGGGACGTACTGGAAACACCATATATTTT. Looking up the rest from reference TRBV19 and TRBJ1-3 gives the full variable domain: DGGITQSPKYLFRKEGQNVTLSCEQNLNHDAMYWYRQDPGQGLRLIYYSQIVNDFQKGDIAEGYSVSREKKESFPLTVTSAQKNPTAFYLCASSMFPRGGRTGNTIYFGEGSWLTVV.

V and J are TRBV29-1 and TRBJ1-1; D gene unclear. This CDR3 contains 14 residues. Germline CDR1 reads SQVTM; CDR2 reads ANQGSEA. V lost 4 bases and J 5 bases, leaving 17 bases between the germline ends. The CDR3 reads CSVVGRRSRTEAFF. CDR3 sequence (DNA): TGCAGCGTTGTGGGCAGGAGGTCTCGGACTGAAGCTTTCTTT.

The chain links TRBV6-4 to TRBJ2-7; D is perhaps TRBD1 or TRBD2 (5 bases each). The length of the CDR3 is 13 residues. The ends were cut back, 6 bases at V and 3 bases at J, with 12 bases in the middle. CDR1 is MRHNA and CDR2 is SNTAGT in the germline V gene. CDR3 sequence reads: CASRGTANYEQYF. As DNA, the CDR3 is TGTGCCAGCAGGGGGACCGCGAACTACGAGCAGTACTTC.

This chain joins TRBV15 and TRBJ1-2; perhaps TRBD1 as D (5 bases). The germline V gene has CDR1 LNHNV and CDR2 YYDKDF (reference sequence). The V and J ends lost 0 bases and 2 bases respectively, with 13 bases between them. The CDR3 totals 16 residues. The CDR3 nucleotides read TGTGCCACCAGCAGAGACCGGGGCCCCCGAAACTATGGCTACACCTTC. The encoded protein is CATSRDRGPRNYGYTF.

The CDR3 coding sequence is TGTGCCAGCAGCTTATCGGGGGACCCGATCTACGAGCAGTACTTC. Translation gives CASSLSGDPIYEQYF. This sequence joins TRBV11-2 and TRBJ2-7; a possible D gene is TRBD2 (6 bases). Germline V gives CDR1 SGHAT, CDR2 FQNNGV. This CDR3 is 15 amino acids long. Trimming pared 2 bases from V and 3 bases from J, leaving 14 bases between.

The chain employs TRBV5-1 and TRBJ2-7; the D gene is possibly TRBD1 (6 bases). Germline-derived CDR1 and CDR2 are SGHRS and YFSETQ. The V gene lost 0 bases and the J gene lost 1 base, with 14 bases spanning the gap. The CDR3 length is 16 residues. CDR3 amino acids: CASSLAADQGSYEQYF. In nucleotides, the CDR3 is TGCGCCAGCAGCTTGGCCGCAGACCAGGGGTCCTACGAGCAGTACTTC.

V gene TRBV27 combines with J gene TRBJ1-4, with TRBD1 as a possible D gene (6 bases). The CDR3 consists of 15 residues. The V and J ends lost 1 base and 6 bases respectively, with 12 bases between them. Germline CDR1 and CDR2: MNHEY and SMNVEV (reference sequence). The CDR3, as DNA: TGTGCCAGCAGTTTATTGGGGGGGCTTGATGAAAAACTGTTTTTT. Residues: CASSLLGGLDEKLFF.

This chain connects TRBV19 to TRBJ1-1; D unclear. Germline V CDR1 and CDR2: LNHDA, SQIVND (reference sequence). The CDR3 spans 15 residues. The V and J ends lost 3 bases and 1 base respectively, with 12 bases between them. The CDR3 coding sequence is TGTGCCAGTAGTATTTGGGCTAGTGGGAACACTGAAGCTTTCTTT. Amino acids: CASSIWASGNTEAFF. The variable domain in full, completed from reference TRBV19 and TRBJ1-1, reads DGGITQSPKYLFRKEGQNVTLSCEQNLNHDAMYWYRQDPGQGLRLIYYSQIVNDFQKGDIAEGYSVSREKKESFPLTVTSAQKNPTAFYLCASSIWASGNTEAFFGQGTRLTVV.

The V and J genes are TRBV6-6 and TRBJ2-6, with D uncertain. Germline V gives CDR1 MNHNY, CDR2 SVGAGI (reference sequence). With 3 bases removed from V and 3 bases from J, the gap between germline ends came to 3 bases. The CDR3 spans 13 residues. CDR3 nucleotides: TGTGCCAGCAGTTATAGTGGGGCCAACGTCCTGACTTTC. This codes for CASSYSGANVLTF.

V gene TRBV18 combines with J gene TRBJ2-1, with 10 bases matching TRBD1. This CDR3 is 14 amino acids long. Looked up from germline, CDR1 is KGHSH and CDR2 is LQKENI. Unmatched junction bases numbered 2, after V lost 2 bases and J lost 7 bases. The CDR3 spells CASSPGTGANEQFF. The CDR3 DNA reads as TGTGCCAGCTCACCAGGGACAGGGGCAAATGAGCAGTTCTTC.

The chain has TRBV11-3 and TRBJ2-7, with TRBD1 matching over 9 bases. In germline, CDR1 is SGHNT, CDR2 YENEEA. V shed 5 bases and J 3 bases; nucleotides not matched to a gene: 8. The CDR3 sequence is 15 residues long. CDR3 nucleotide sequence: TGTGCCAGCAGCCAAGGGACAGGGATCGGCTACGAGCAGTACTTC. Its protein product is CASSQGTGIGYEQYF. The full variable domain, in which reference TRBV11-3 and TRBJ2-7 provide the parts outside the CDR3, is EAGVVQSPRYKIIEKKQPVAFWCNPISGHNTLYWYLQNLGQGPELLIRYENEEAVDDSQLPKDRFSAERLKGVDSTLKIQPAELGDSAVYLCASSQGTGIGYEQYFGPGTRLTVT.

The rearrangement joins TRBV6-5 to TRBJ1-2; 9 bases align to TRBD1. Trimming took 0 bases from V and 7 from J; bases not matched to a gene: 6. The germline CDR1 and CDR2 sequences are MNHEY and SVGAGI. CDR3 length equals 15 residues. CDR3: CASSYSRTGVGGYTF. The DNA of the CDR3 is TGTGCCAGCAGTTACTCGCGGACAGGGGTGGGTGGCTACACCTTC.

The chain employs TRBV7-2 and TRBJ2-2; TRBD2 might be the D (6 bases). Trimming took 1 base from V and 0 from J, leaving 12 bases between them. The CDR3 is made up of 17 amino acids. Germline V gene data show CDR1 as SGHTA and CDR2 as FQGNSA. The CDR3 region has the DNA TGTGCCAGCAGCTTAGGGGCCTGGGGGGCGAACACCGGGGAGCTGTTTTTT. Encoded protein: CASSLGAWGANTGELFF.

The chain recombines TRBV9 with TRBJ2-3; D call uncertain. Germline CDR1 SGDLS, CDR2 YYNGEE. V was clipped by 0 bases and J by 4 bases, with 9 bases between them. This CDR3 has 14 residues. In DNA form, the CDR3 reads TGTGCCAGCAGCGTAGTTAACCGAGCAGATACGCAGTATTTT. Its protein product is CASSVVNRADTQYF. The full variable domain, its missing parts supplied by reference TRBV9 and TRBJ2-3, is DSGVTQTPKHLITATGQRVTLRCSPRSGDLSVYWYQQSLDQGLQFLIQYYNGEERAKGNILERFSAQQFPDLHSELNLSSLELGDSALYFCASSVVNRADTQYFGPGTRLTVL.

The rearrangement links TRBV28 to TRBJ2-1; 7 bases fit TRBD2. Losses at the gene ends were 4 bases for V and 7 bases for J; bases not matched to a gene: 10. Per the germline V gene, CDR1 is MDHEN and CDR2 is SYDVKM. CDR3 length equals 15 residues. For the CDR3, the DNA is TGTGCCAGCAGTTCCCGGACTAGTAGGCGAAATGAGCAGTTCTTC. It encodes CASSSRTSRRNEQFF.